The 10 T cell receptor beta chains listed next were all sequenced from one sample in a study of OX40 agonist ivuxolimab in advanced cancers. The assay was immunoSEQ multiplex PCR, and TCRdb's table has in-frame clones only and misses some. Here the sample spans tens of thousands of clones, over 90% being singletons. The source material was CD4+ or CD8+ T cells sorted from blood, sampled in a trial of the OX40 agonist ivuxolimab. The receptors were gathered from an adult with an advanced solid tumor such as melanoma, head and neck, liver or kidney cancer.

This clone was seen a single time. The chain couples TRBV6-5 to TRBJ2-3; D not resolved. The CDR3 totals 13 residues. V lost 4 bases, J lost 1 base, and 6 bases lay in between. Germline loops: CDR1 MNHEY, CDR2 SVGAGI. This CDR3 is CASSWAGTDTQYF. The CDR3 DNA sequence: TGTGCCAGCAGTTGGGCTGGCACAGATACGCAGTATTTT.

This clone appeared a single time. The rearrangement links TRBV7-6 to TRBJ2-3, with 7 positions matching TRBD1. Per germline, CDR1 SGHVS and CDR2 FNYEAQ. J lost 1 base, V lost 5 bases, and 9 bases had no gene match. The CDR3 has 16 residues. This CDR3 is CASSPYRTGGTDTQYF. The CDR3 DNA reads TGTGCCAGCAGCCCATACAGGACAGGCGGCACAGATACGCAGTATTTT.

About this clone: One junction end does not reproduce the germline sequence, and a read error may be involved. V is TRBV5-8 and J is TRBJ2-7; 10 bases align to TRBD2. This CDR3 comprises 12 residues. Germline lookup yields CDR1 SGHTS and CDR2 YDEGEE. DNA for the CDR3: TGTGCCAGCAGCTTGGGCCCTAGCGGGAGCTGCTTC. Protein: CASSLGPSGSCF. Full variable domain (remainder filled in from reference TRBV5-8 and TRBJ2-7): EAGVTQSPTHLIKTRGQQATLRCSPISGHTSVYWYQQALGLGLQFLLWYDEGEERNRGNFPPRFSGRQFPNYSSELNVNALELEDSALYLCASSLGPSGSCFGPGTRLTVT.

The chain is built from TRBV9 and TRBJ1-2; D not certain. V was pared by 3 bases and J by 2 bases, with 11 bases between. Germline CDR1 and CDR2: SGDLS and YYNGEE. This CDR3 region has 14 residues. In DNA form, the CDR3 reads TGTGCCAGCAGCGCCCCGGACGGGAACTATGGCTACACCTTC. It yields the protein CASSAPDGNYGYTF.

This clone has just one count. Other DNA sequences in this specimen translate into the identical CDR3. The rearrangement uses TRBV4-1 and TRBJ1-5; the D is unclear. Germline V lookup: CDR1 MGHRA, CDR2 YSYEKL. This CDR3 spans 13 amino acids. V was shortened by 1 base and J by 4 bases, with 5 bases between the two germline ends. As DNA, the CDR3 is TGCGCCAGCAGCCAAGTCGGGAATCAGCCCCAGCATTTT. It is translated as CASSQVGNQPQHF.

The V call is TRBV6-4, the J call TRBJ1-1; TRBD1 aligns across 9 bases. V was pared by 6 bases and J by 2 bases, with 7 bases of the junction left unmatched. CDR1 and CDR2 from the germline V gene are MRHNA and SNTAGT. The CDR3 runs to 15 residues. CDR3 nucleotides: TGTGCCAGCAGCGCCGGGACAGGGCATAACACTGAAGCTTTCTTT. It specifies CASSAGTGHNTEAFF.

This CDR3 reads CASRADTQYF. CDR3 DNA: TGTGCCAGCAGAGCAGATACGCAGTATTTT. The chain employs TRBV6-6 and TRBJ2-3; D not certain. The CDR3 runs 10 residues. Trimming took 6 bases from V and 4 from J, leaving 2 bases between them. Germline V gene data show CDR1 as MNHNY and CDR2 as SVGAGI (reference sequence).

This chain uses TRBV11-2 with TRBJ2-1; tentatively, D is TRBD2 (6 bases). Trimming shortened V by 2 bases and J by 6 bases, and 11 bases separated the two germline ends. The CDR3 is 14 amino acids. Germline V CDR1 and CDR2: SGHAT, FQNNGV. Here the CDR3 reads CASSLWSAGNEQFF. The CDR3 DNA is TGTGCCAGCAGCTTATGGTCAGCGGGCAATGAGCAGTTCTTC.

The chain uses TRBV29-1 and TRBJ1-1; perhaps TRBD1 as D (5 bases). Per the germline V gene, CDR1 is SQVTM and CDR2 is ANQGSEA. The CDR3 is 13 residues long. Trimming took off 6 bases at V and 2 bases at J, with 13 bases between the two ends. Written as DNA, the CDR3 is TGCAGCGTCACCGGGACCACCAACACTGAAGCTTTCTTT. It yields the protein CSVTGTTNTEAFF.

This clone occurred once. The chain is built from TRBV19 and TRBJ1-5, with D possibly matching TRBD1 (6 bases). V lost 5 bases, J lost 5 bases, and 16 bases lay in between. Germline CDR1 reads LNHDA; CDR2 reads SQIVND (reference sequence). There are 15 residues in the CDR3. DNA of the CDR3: TGTGCCAGTAGTGTCGTCAGGGGAGGGTATCAGCCCCAGCATTTT. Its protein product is CASSVVRGGYQPQHF.